The rows below give T cell receptor beta chains drawn from one sample of a study of cytomegalovirus exposure and HLA in healthy donors. Clones were sequenced by immunoSEQ multiplex PCR, and TCRdb holds only the in-frame ones, with some missing. The sample shows 150,000 or so clones, 85% to 90% of them seen only once. The sequencing input was PBMCs. The origin of the receptors is a woman between 25 and 40 years old in good health and CMV-seropositive. CDR3s include the opening cysteine and the closing phenylalanine or tryptophan. D genes are given only for firm matches. Expanded clones get a size class; other rows say once, few or many, or leave the size out.

V gene: TRBV5-1; J gene: TRBJ1-4; D gene: .; clone size: .; CDR3 DNA: TGCGCCAGCAGCCCACAGTCCGGAGGGAATGAAAAACTGTTTTTT; CDR3 protein: CASSPQSGGNEKLFF
V gene: TRBV6-5; J gene: TRBJ2-1; D gene: TRBD1; clone size: .; CDR3 DNA: TGTGCCAGCAGCCGTAACAGGGGACCAAACAATGAGCAGTTCTTC; CDR3 protein: CASSRNRGPNNEQFF
V gene: TRBV4-2; J gene: TRBJ2-1; D gene: TRBD2; clone size: .; CDR3 DNA: TGTGCCAGCAGCGGACTAGCCAAGAACAATGAGCAGTTCTTC; CDR3 protein: CASSGLAKNNEQFF
V gene: TRBV19; J gene: TRBJ2-7; D gene: .; clone size: .; CDR3 DNA: TGTGCCAGTAGTATAGATCTAATGTCGGGGACCTACGAGCAGTACTTC; CDR3 protein: CASSIDLMSGTYEQYF
V gene: TRBV19; J gene: TRBJ1-4; D gene: TRBD1; clone size: .; CDR3 DNA: TGTGCCAGTAGTATGGCATCGGGACAGAAAAATGAAAAACTGTTTTTT; CDR3 protein: CASSMASGQKNEKLFF
V gene: TRBV5-6; J gene: TRBJ2-5; D gene: .; clone size: .; CDR3 DNA: TGTGCCAGCAGCTTGGGGGACTTACAAGAGACCCAGTACTTC; CDR3 protein: CASSLGDLQETQYF
V gene: TRBV5-1; J gene: TRBJ1-2; D gene: TRBD1; clone size: .; CDR3 DNA: TGCGCCAGCAGCTACGGGACAGGAAACCGCCCAAGCACCTTC; CDR3 protein: CASSYGTGNRPSTF
V gene: TRBV19; J gene: TRBJ1-5; D gene: TRBD1; clone size: .; CDR3 DNA: TGTGCCAGTAGTATTTTGGGGACAGGGAGGCTTAGCAATCAGCCCCAGCATTTT; CDR3 protein: CASSILGTGRLSNQPQHF
V gene: TRBV2; J gene: TRBJ2-1; D gene: .; clone size: .; CDR3 DNA: TGTGCCAGCAGTACACCTTCGGGGGTAGGGGATGAGCAGTTCTTC; CDR3 protein: CASSTPSGVGDEQFF
V gene: TRBV29-1; J gene: TRBJ2-1; D gene: TRBD1; clone size: .; CDR3 DNA: TGCAGCGTGGAGGGACAGGTATACAATGAGCAGTTCTTC; CDR3 protein: CSVEGQVYNEQFF
V gene: TRBV5-4; J gene: TRBJ2-7; D gene: .; clone size: .; CDR3 DNA: TGTGCCAGCAGCGCGGCTCAGGTCGGAGGAACCGAGCAGTACTTC; CDR3 protein: CASSAAQVGGTEQYF
V gene: TRBV4-1; J gene: TRBJ1-3; D gene: .; clone size: .; CDR3 DNA: TGCGCCAGCAGCCAAGATTGGGAGGGAGCCTCTGGAAACACCATATATTTT; CDR3 protein: CASSQDWEGASGNTIYF
V gene: TRBV12-2; J gene: TRBJ2-2; D gene: .; clone size: .; CDR3 DNA: TGTGCAAGTCGCTTCCCTGGGCGTGGGGACAGGGTACTGTTCGCGAACACCGGGGAGCTGTTTTTT; CDR3 protein: CASRFPGRGDRVLFANTGELFF
V gene: TRBV19; J gene: TRBJ1-5; D gene: .; clone size: .; CDR3 DNA: TGTGCCAGTAGTATTTGGGCCCCTGGGAGCAATCAGCCCCAGCATTTT; CDR3 protein: CASSIWAPGSNQPQHF
V gene: TRBV27; J gene: TRBJ2-1; D gene: TRBD2; clone size: .; CDR3 DNA: TGTGCCAGCAGTGGACTAGCGGGAGCAGGATACAATGAGCAGTTCTTC; CDR3 protein: CASSGLAGAGYNEQFF
V gene: TRBV11-3; J gene: TRBJ2-3; D gene: TRBD1; clone size: .; CDR3 DNA: TGTGCCAGCAGCTTAGGGGGACAGGTCACACAGTATTTT; CDR3 protein: CASSLGGQVTQYF
V gene: TRBV2; J gene: TRBJ2-1; D gene: TRBD2; clone size: .; CDR3 DNA: TGTGCCAGCAGTGAACTTTCGGGACTAGCGGGGGGGGATGAGCAGTTCTTC; CDR3 protein: CASSELSGLAGGDEQFF
V gene: TRBV29-1; J gene: TRBJ1-1; D gene: TRBD1; clone size: .; CDR3 DNA: TGCAGCGCACGAACAGGGGCCCCCTTCTTTAACACTGAAGCTTTCTTT; CDR3 protein: CSARTGAPFFNTEAFF
V gene: TRBV5-1; J gene: TRBJ2-7; D gene: .; clone size: .; CDR3 DNA: TGCGCCAGCAGCTTGGGGGACACCCCCTACGAGCAGTACTTC; CDR3 protein: CASSLGDTPYEQYF
V gene: TRBV5-6; J gene: TRBJ2-3; D gene: .; clone size: .; CDR3 DNA: TGTGCCAGCAGCTTTACGACAGGAGCCTACACAGATACGCAGTATTTT; CDR3 protein: CASSFTTGAYTDTQYF
V gene: TRBV2; J gene: TRBJ2-3; D gene: TRBD2; clone size: .; CDR3 DNA: TGTGCCAGCAGTGCGGTAGCGGGGACGCAGTATTTT; CDR3 protein: CASSAVAGTQYF
V gene: TRBV2; J gene: TRBJ2-7; D gene: TRBD2; clone size: many; CDR3 DNA: TGTGCCAGCAGTGGACTAGCGGGAGGCAACGAGCAGTACTTC; CDR3 protein: CASSGLAGGNEQYF
V gene: TRBV2; J gene: TRBJ2-3; D gene: TRBD2; clone size: .; CDR3 DNA: TGTGCCGGAGGACTAGCGGGGGACACAGATACGCAGTATTTT; CDR3 protein: CAGGLAGDTDTQYF
V gene: TRBV4-1; J gene: TRBJ2-7; D gene: .; clone size: .; CDR3 DNA: TGCGCCAGCAGCCCCATATATCGCGACCGAGACAACGAGCAGTACTTC; CDR3 protein: CASSPIYRDRDNEQYF
V gene: TRBV4-1; J gene: TRBJ2-1; D gene: .; clone size: .; CDR3 DNA: TGCGCCAGCAGCCAGGTCCCCACTCCCTACAATGAGCAGTTCTTC; CDR3 protein: CASSQVPTPYNEQFF
V gene: TRBV13; J gene: TRBJ2-1; D gene: .; clone size: .; CDR3 DNA: TGTGCCAGCAGCTTAGGCCGAGGAGGGCAGTTCTTC; CDR3 protein: CASSLGRGGQFF
V gene: TRBV28; J gene: TRBJ1-5; D gene: TRBD1; clone size: .; CDR3 DNA: TGTGCCAGCAGTTTACTAACAGGGGGCGAAAATCAGCCCCAGCATTTT; CDR3 protein: CASSLLTGGENQPQHF
V gene: TRBV2; J gene: TRBJ2-7; D gene: .; clone size: many; CDR3 DNA: TGTGCCAGCAGTGATTATGGCTCTCATTACGAGCAGTACTTC; CDR3 protein: CASSDYGSHYEQYF
V gene: TRBV10-1; J gene: TRBJ2-3; D gene: .; clone size: .; CDR3 DNA: TGCGCCAGCAGTGAAAACAGGGCGGGTGGTACGCAGTATTTT; CDR3 protein: CASSENRAGGTQYF
V gene: TRBV20-1; J gene: TRBJ2-5; D gene: .; clone size: .; CDR3 DNA: TGCAGTGCTAACCTAAGGACCCAGTACTTC; CDR3 protein: CSANLRTQYF
V gene: TRBV6-1; J gene: TRBJ1-2; D gene: .; clone size: .; CDR3 DNA: TGTGCCAGCAGTTCCCTATTCTATGGCTACACCTTC; CDR3 protein: CASSSLFYGYTF
V gene: TRBV2; J gene: TRBJ1-5; D gene: .; clone size: .; CDR3 DNA: TGTGCCAGCAGTAGACAGGTCCTCAATCAGCCCCAGCATTTT; CDR3 protein: CASSRQVLNQPQHF
V gene: TRBV4-1; J gene: TRBJ2-7; D gene: .; clone size: .; CDR3 DNA: TGCGCCAGCAGCCAAGATCTCGGGGGCTACGAGCAGTACTTC; CDR3 protein: CASSQDLGGYEQYF
V gene: TRBV2; J gene: TRBJ2-7; D gene: TRBD1; clone size: once; CDR3 DNA: TGTGCCAGCAGGAGGGACAGGGCCTACGAGCAGTACTTC; CDR3 protein: CASRRDRAYEQYF
V gene: TRBV2; J gene: TRBJ1-5; D gene: .; clone size: .; CDR3 DNA: TGTGCCAGCAGTCCCTACACAGACAATCAGCCCCAGCATTTT; CDR3 protein: CASSPYTDNQPQHF
V gene: TRBV7-2; J gene: TRBJ2-7; D gene: .; clone size: .; CDR3 DNA: TGTGCCAGCGGCGGACTTTCAGACGAGCAGTACTTC; CDR3 protein: CASGGLSDEQYF
V gene: TRBV2; J gene: TRBJ1-1; D gene: .; clone size: .; CDR3 DNA: TGTGCCAGCAGTGAAGCTCCTCCGGCTGAAGCTTTCTTT; CDR3 protein: CASSEAPPAEAFF
V gene: TRBV5-1; J gene: TRBJ2-4; D gene: TRBD2; clone size: once; CDR3 DNA: TGCGCCAGCAGCTTGGGCGGGGACTATGCCAAAAACATTCAGTACTTC; CDR3 protein: CASSLGGDYAKNIQYF
V gene: TRBV9; J gene: TRBJ2-7; D gene: TRBD2; clone size: .; CDR3 DNA: TGTGCCAGCAGCGGGGGACTAGCGGGAGATGAAGAGCAGTACTTC; CDR3 protein: CASSGGLAGDEEQYF
V gene: TRBV6-4; J gene: TRBJ2-1; D gene: TRBD2; clone size: .; CDR3 DNA: TGTGCCAGCAGTGACTCCACTAGCGGGAGCAATGAGCAGTTCTTC; CDR3 protein: CASSDSTSGSNEQFF
V gene: TRBV2; J gene: TRBJ2-1; D gene: TRBD2; clone size: .; CDR3 DNA: TGTGCCAGCAGTACTAGCGGGGGATACAATGAGCAGTTCTTC; CDR3 protein: CASSTSGGYNEQFF
V gene: TRBV19; J gene: TRBJ1-2; D gene: TRBD1; clone size: .; CDR3 DNA: TGTGCCAGTAGTCTGAGCCGGGACAGGGTCTATGGCTACACCTTC; CDR3 protein: CASSLSRDRVYGYTF
V gene: TRBV6-5; J gene: TRBJ1-1; D gene: TRBD1; clone size: .; CDR3 DNA: TGTGCCAGCGCGACAGGGGGGCGGGTGACTGAAGCTTTCTTT; CDR3 protein: CASATGGRVTEAFF
V gene: TRBV28; J gene: TRBJ1-5; D gene: .; clone size: .; CDR3 DNA: TGTGCCAGCAGTTTTTCGCTAAGCAATCAGCCCCAGCATTTT; CDR3 protein: CASSFSLSNQPQHF
V gene: TRBV6-4; J gene: TRBJ2-1; D gene: TRBD2; clone size: .; CDR3 DNA: TGTGCCAGCAGTGACTCGTCGGGGGGCAATGAGCAGTTCTTC; CDR3 protein: CASSDSSGGNEQFF
V gene: TRBV7-3; J gene: TRBJ2-7; D gene: TRBD2; clone size: once; CDR3 DNA: TGTGCCAGCAGCTTAACCCCTAGCGGGAGGAGTGGCGAGCAGTACTTC; CDR3 protein: CASSLTPSGRSGEQYF
V gene: TRBV11-2; J gene: TRBJ2-4; D gene: TRBD2; clone size: .; CDR3 DNA: TGTGCCAGCAGCCATCCGGGGGCGGGGGGAAACATTCAGTACTTC; CDR3 protein: CASSHPGAGGNIQYF
V gene: TRBV5-1; J gene: TRBJ1-2; D gene: .; clone size: .; CDR3 DNA: TGCGCCAGCAGCTTGAGGGCCTCGGACAGTGCCTATGGCTACACCTTC; CDR3 protein: CASSLRASDSAYGYTF
V gene: TRBV7-8; J gene: TRBJ2-1; D gene: TRBD2; clone size: .; CDR3 DNA: TGTGCCAGCAGCCTCGGACTAGCGGGAGGGGGTGAGCAGTTCTTC; CDR3 protein: CASSLGLAGGGEQFF
V gene: TRBV5-1; J gene: TRBJ1-2; D gene: .; clone size: .; CDR3 DNA: TGCGCCAGCAGCTTGGACGCAGATGGCTACACCTTC; CDR3 protein: CASSLDADGYTF
V gene: TRBV11-2; J gene: TRBJ2-7; D gene: TRBD2; clone size: .; CDR3 DNA: TGTGCCAGCAGCTTATACCCTAGCGGGAGACCCTACGAGCAGTACTTC; CDR3 protein: CASSLYPSGRPYEQYF
V gene: TRBV6-1; J gene: TRBJ2-1; D gene: TRBD2; clone size: .; CDR3 DNA: TGTGCCACCACGACAGTCGGACTAGCCCATGAGCAGTTCTTC; CDR3 protein: CATTTVGLAHEQFF
V gene: TRBV6-6; J gene: TRBJ2-7; D gene: .; clone size: .; CDR3 DNA: TGTGCCAGCAGTTACAGGAGGTTCCTACACGACGACGAGCAGTACTTC; CDR3 protein: CASSYRRFLHDDEQYF
V gene: TRBV28; J gene: TRBJ2-7; D gene: TRBD1; clone size: .; CDR3 DNA: TGTGCCAGCTTCACAGCGGGACAGGGCTCCTACGAGCAGTACTTC; CDR3 protein: CASFTAGQGSYEQYF